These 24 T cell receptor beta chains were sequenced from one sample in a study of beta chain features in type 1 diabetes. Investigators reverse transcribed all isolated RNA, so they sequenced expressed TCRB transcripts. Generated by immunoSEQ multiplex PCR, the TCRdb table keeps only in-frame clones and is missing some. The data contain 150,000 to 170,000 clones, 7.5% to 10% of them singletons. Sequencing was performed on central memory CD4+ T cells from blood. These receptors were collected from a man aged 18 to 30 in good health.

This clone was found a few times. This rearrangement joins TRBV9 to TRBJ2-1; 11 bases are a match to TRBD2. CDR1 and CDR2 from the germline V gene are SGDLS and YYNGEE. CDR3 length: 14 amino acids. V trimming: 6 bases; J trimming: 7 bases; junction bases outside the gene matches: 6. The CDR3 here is CASTILAGGNEQFF. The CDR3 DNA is TGTGCCAGCACAATTTTAGCGGGAGGGAATGAGCAGTTCTTC.

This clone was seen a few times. For the CDR3, the DNA is TGTGCCAGCAGCATCAAACAGGGGGCGAGCGAGCAGTACTTC. Its translation: CASSIKQGASEQYF. The chain combines TRBV5-4 with TRBJ2-7; TRBD1 matches at 9 bases. Germline V gene sequence: CDR1 SGHNT, CDR2 YYREEE (reference sequence). V was pared by 4 bases and J by 6 bases, with 8 bases of the junction left unmatched. This CDR3 has 14 amino acids.

The CDR3 DNA sequence: TGTGCCAGCAGCGCCCATAGGGTCTCTAGCGGACCTTATGGCTACACCTTC. This codes for CASSAHRVSSGPYGYTF. The rearrangement uses TRBV7-8 and TRBJ1-2; D is ambiguous. The V gene lost 5 bases and the J gene lost 5 bases, with 24 bases spanning the gap. This CDR3 has 17 residues. Germline CDR1 is SGHVS and CDR2 is FQNEAQ.

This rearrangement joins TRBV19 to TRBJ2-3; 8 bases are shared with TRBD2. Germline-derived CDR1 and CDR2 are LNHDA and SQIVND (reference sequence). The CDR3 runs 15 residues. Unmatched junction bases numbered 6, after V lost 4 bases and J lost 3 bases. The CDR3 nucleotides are TGTGCCAGTAGTAGAGTTAGCGGGAAAACAGATACGCAGTATTTT. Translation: CASSRVSGKTDTQYF.

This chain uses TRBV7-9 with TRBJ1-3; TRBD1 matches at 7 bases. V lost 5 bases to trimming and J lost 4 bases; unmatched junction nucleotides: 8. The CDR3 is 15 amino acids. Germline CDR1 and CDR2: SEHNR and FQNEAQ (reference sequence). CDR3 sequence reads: CASSGTGARGNTIYF. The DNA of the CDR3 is TGTGCCAGCAGCGGAACAGGGGCTAGAGGAAACACCATATATTTT.

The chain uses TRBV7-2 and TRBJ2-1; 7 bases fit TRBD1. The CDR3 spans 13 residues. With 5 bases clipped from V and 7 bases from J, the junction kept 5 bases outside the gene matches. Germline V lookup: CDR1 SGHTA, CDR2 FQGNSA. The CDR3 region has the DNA TGTGCCAGCAGCGCGATACAGGGGAATGAGCAGTTCTTC. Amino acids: CASSAIQGNEQFF.

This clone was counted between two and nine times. This chain's CDR3 is CASSYSYNEQFF. In nucleotides, the CDR3 is TGTGCCAGCAGCTACAGCTACAATGAGCAGTTCTTC. The J gene is TRBJ2-1, the V gene TRBV7-9; D remains ambiguous. The CDR3 has 12 residues. CDR1 SEHNR and CDR2 FQNEAQ come from the germline V gene (reference sequence). Trimming removed 4 bases at V and 3 bases at J, with 4 bases between. Complete variable domain (other parts from reference TRBV7-9 and TRBJ2-1): DTGVSQNPRHKITKRGQNVTFRCDPISEHNRLYWYRQTLGQGPEFLTYFQNEAQLEKSRLLSDRFSAERPKGSFSTLEIQRTEQGDSAMYLCASSYSYNEQFFGPGTRLTVL.

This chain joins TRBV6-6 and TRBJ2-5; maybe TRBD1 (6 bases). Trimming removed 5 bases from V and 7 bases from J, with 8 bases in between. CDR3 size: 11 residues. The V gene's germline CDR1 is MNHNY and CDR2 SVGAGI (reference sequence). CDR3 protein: CASSQQGTQYF. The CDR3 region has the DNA TGTGCCAGCAGTCAACAGGGGACCCAGTACTTC.

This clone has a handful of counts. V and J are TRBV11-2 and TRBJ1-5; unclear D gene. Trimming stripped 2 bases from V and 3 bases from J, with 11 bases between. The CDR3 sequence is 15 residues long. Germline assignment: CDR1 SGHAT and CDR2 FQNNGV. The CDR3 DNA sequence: TGTGCCAGCAGCTTAAGCGGTCTGATCAATCAGCCCCAGCATTTT. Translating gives CASSLSGLINQPQHF.

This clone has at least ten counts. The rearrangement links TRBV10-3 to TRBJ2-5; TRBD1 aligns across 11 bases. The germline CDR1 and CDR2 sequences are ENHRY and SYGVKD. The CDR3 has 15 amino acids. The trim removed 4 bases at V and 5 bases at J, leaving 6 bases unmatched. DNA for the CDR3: TGTGCCATCAGTGCCGGGACAGGGGGACGGGAGACCCAGTACTTC. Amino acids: CAISAGTGGRETQYF.

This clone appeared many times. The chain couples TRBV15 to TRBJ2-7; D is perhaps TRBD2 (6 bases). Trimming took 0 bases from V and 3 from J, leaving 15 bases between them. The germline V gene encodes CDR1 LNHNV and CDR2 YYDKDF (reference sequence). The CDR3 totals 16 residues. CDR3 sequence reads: CATSRDSASAYYEQYF. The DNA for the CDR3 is TGTGCCACCAGCAGAGATTCAGCTAGCGCTTACTACGAGCAGTACTTC.

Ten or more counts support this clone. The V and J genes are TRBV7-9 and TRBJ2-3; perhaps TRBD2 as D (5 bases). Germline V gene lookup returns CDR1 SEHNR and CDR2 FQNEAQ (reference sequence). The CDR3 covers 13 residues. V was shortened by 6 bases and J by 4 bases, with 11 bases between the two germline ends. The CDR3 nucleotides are TGTGCCAGCAGTTCCCCCGGGGCAGATACGCAGTATTTT. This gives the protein CASSSPGADTQYF.

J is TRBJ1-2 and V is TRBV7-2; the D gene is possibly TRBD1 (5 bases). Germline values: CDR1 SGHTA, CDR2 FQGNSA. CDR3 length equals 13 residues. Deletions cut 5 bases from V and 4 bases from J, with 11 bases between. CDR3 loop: CASSRRQPYGYTF. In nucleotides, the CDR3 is TGTGCCAGCAGCCGAAGACAGCCCTATGGCTACACCTTC.

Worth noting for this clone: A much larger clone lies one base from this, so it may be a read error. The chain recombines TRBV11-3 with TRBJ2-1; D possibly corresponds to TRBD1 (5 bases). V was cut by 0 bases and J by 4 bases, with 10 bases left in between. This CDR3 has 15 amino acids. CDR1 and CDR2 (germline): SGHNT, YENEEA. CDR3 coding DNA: TGTGCCAGCAGCTTAGAGGGCCAGGGATACAATGAGCAGTTCTTC. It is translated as CASSLEGQGYNEQFF.

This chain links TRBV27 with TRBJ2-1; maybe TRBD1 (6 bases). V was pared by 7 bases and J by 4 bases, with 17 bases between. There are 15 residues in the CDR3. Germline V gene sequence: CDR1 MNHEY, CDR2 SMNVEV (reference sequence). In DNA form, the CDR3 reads TGTGCCAGCACTCCACAGGGCCCCCATTACAATGAGCAGTTCTTC. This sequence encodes CASTPQGPHYNEQFF.

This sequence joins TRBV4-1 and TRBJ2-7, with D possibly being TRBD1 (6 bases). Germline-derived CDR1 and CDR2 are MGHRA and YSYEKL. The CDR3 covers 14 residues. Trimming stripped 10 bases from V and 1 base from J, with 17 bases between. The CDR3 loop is CATPEKGVSYEQYF. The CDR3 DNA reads TGCGCCACACCAGAGAAGGGGGTTTCCTACGAGCAGTACTTC.

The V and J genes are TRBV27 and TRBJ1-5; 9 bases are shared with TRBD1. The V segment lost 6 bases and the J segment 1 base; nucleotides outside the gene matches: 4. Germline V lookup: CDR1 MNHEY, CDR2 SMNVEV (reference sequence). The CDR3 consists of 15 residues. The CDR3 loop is CASRVGTGSNQPQHF. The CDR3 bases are TGTGCCAGCAGGGTCGGGACAGGGAGCAATCAGCCCCAGCATTTT.

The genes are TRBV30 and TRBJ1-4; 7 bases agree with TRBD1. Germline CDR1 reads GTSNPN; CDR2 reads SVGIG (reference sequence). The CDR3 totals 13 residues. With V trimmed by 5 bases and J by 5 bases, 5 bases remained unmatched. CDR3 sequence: CAWGDRSNEKLFF. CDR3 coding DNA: TGTGCCTGGGGGGACAGATCGAATGAAAAACTGTTTTTT.

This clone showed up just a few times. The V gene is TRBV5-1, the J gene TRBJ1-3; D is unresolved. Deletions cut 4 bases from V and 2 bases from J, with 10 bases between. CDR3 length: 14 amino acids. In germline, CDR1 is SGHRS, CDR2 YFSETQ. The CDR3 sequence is CASSPERAGNTIYF. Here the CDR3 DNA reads TGCGCCAGCAGCCCCGAGCGGGCTGGAAACACCATATATTTT.

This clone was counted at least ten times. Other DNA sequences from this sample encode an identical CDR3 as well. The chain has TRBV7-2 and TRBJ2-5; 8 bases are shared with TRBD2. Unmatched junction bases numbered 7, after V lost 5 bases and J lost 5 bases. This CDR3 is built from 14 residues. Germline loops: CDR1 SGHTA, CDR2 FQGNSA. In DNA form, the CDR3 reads TGTGCCAGCAGCGGGCGGGGGGCGTGGGAGACCCAGTACTTC. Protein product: CASSGRGAWETQYF.

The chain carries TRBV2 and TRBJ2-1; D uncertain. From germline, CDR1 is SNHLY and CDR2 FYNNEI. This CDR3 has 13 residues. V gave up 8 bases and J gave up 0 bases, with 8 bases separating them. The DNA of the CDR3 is TGTGCCAGCCACGTGAGCTCCTACAATGAGCAGTTCTTC. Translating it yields CASHVSSYNEQFF.

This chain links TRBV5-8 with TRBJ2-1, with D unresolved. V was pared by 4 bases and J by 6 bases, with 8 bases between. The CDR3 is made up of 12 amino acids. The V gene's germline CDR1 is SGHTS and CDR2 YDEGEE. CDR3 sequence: CASSLSGNEQFF. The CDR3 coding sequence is TGTGCCAGCAGCCTCAGTGGCAATGAGCAGTTCTTC. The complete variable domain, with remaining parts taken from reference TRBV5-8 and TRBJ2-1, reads EAGVTQSPTHLIKTRGQQATLRCSPISGHTSVYWYQQALGLGLQFLLWYDEGEERNRGNFPPRFSGRQFPNYSSELNVNALELEDSALYLCASSLSGNEQFFGPGTRLTVL.

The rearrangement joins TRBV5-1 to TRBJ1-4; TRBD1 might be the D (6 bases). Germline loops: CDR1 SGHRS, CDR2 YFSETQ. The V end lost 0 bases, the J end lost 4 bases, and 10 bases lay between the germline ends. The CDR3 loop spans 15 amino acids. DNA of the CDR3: TGCGCCAGCAGCTTGGGCAACAGGGATAATGAAAAACTGTTTTTT. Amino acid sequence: CASSLGNRDNEKLFF.

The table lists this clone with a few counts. CDR3 sequence reads: CASRQSPAADTQYF. Here the CDR3 DNA reads TGTGCCAGCAGACAGAGTCCAGCGGCAGATACGCAGTATTTT. This chain connects TRBV6-5 to TRBJ2-3, with a tentative D call TRBD2 (5 bases). The germline V and J ends were trimmed by 6 bases and 4 bases, with 14 bases remaining between them. The germline gives CDR1 MNHEY, CDR2 SVGAGI. This CDR3 contains 14 residues.